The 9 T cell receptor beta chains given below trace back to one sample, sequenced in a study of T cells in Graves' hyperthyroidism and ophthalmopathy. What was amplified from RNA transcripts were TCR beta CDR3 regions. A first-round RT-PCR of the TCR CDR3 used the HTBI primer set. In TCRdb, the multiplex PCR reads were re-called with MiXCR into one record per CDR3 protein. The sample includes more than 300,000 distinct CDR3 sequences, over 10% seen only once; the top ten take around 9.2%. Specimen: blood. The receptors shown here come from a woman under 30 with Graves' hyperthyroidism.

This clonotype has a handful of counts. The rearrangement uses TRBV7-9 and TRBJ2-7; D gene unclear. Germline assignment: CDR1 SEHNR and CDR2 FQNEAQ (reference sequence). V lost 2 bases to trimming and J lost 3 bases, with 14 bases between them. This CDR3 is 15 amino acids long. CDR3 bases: TGTGCCAGCAGCTTAACTGCGAGCGTCAGCTACGAGCAGTACTTC. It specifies CASSLTASVSYEQYF.

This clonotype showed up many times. CDR3 residues: CASSPGQALDEQYF. The CDR3 bases are TGTGCCAGCTCACCCGGACAGGCCCTCGACGAGCAGTACTTC. V is TRBV18 and J is TRBJ2-7; TRBD1 agrees at 7 bases. V lost 3 bases, J lost 5 bases, and 7 bases stayed unmatched. The CDR3 covers 14 residues. The germline V gene encodes CDR1 KGHSH and CDR2 LQKENI.

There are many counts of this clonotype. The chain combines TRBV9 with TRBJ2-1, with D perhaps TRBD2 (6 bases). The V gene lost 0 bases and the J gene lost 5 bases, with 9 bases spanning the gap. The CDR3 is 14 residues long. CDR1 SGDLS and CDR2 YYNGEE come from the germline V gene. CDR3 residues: CASSVGSGNNEQFF. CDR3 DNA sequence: TGTGCCAGCAGCGTAGGTAGCGGAAACAATGAGCAGTTCTTC. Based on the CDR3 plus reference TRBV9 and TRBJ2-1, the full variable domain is DSGVTQTPKHLITATGQRVTLRCSPRSGDLSVYWYQQSLDQGLQFLIQYYNGEERAKGNILERFSAQQFPDLHSELNLSSLELGDSALYFCASSVGSGNNEQFFGPGTRLTVL.

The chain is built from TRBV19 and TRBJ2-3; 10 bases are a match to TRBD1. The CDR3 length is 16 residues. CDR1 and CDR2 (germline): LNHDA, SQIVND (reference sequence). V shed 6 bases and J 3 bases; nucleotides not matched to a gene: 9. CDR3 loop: CASSARQGAKTDTQYF. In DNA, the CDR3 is TGTGCCAGTAGCGCCCGACAGGGGGCGAAGACAGATACGCAGTATTTT.

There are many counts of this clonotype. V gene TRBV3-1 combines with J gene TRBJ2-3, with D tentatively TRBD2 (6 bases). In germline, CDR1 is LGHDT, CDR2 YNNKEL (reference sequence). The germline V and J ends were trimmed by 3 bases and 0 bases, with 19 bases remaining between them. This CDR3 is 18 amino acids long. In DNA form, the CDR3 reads TGTGCCAGCAGCCAGTCTTCCGCGGGGACCGCTAGCACAGATACGCAGTATTTT. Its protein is CASSQSSAGTASTDTQYF.

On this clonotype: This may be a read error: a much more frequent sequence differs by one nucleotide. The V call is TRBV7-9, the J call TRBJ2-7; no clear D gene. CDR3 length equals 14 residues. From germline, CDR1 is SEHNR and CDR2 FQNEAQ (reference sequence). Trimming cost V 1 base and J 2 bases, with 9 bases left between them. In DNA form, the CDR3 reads TGTGCCAGCAGCTTAGGTTCACGGGCCTACGAGCAGTACTTC. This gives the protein CASSLGSRAYEQYF.

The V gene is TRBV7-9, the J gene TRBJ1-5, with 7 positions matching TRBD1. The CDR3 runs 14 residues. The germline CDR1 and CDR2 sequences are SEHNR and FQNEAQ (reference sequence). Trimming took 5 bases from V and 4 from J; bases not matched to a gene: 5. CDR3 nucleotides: TGTGCCAGCAGCCGGGGACAGAGAAATCAGCCCCAGCATTTT. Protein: CASSRGQRNQPQHF.

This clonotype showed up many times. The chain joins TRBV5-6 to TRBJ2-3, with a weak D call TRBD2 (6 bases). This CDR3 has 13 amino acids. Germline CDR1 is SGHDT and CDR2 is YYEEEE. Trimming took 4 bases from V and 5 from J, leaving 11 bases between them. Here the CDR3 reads CASSERGGDTQYF. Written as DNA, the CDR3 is TGTGCCAGCAGCGAGAGGGGAGGAGATACGCAGTATTTT.

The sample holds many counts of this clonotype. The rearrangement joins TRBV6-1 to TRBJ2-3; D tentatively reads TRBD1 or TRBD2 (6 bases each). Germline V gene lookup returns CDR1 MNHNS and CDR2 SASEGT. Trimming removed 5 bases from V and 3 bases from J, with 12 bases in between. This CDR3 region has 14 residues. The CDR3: CASSFRGRTDTQYF. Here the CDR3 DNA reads TGTGCCAGCAGTTTTCGGGGGCGGACAGATACGCAGTATTTT.